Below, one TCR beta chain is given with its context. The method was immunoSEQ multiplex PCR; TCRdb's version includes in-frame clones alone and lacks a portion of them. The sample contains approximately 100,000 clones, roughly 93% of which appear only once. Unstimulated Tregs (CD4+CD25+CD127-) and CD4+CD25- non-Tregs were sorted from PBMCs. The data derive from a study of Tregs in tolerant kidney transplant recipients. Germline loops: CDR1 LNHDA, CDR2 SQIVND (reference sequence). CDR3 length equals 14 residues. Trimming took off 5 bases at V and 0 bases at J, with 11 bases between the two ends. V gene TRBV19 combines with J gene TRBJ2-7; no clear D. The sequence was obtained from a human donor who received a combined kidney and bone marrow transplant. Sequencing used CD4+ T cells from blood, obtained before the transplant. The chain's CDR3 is CASSRKILSYEQYF. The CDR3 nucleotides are TGTGCCAGTAGTCGTAAAATACTCTCCTACGAGCAGTACTTC. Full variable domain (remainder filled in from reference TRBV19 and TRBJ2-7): DGGITQSPKYLFRKEGQNVTLSCEQNLNHDAMYWYRQDPGQGLRLIYYSQIVNDFQKGDIAEGYSVSREKKESFPLTVTSAQKNPTAFYLCASSRKILSYEQYFGPGTRLTVT.